This T cell receptor (beta chain) is from a study of control samples from healthy donors and cancer patients (dated by TCRdb to 2020 to 2022). To note about this clone: Its specific antigen is unknown. No base-level quality is on record; no much larger clone is a single base apart.

Spanning cysteine to phenylalanine, the CDR3 consists of 13 amino acids. Only the CDR3 portion is preserved as DNA: 39 bases, with reading frame beginning at the first base. CDR1 MRHNA and CDR2 SNTAGT were looked up in the germline V gene. V loses 2 bases, J loses 6 bases, and the germline ends lie 10 bases apart. Libraries were prepared through the immunoSEQ multiplex PCR assay. Here the immuneACCESS table is served through TCRdb, limited to in-frame sequences with V and J called. Missing clones are a known gap in these copies; in checked studies unresolved V genes cover under half, and the rest lacks a known reason. In all, the sample holds around 140,000 clones, and around nine tenths of those were seen once. Under 9% of the sample lies in the top ten.

Sequencing used PBMCs. The V gene is TRBV6-4 and the J gene is TRBJ1-1; a weak D assignment points to TRBD1 (5 bases agree). This receptor was obtained from a man aged 45-65 years with head and neck cancer. The DNA reads as follows: TGTGCCAGCAGTGACGGACAAGGAGCTGAAGCTTTCTTT. This is translated as CASSDGQGAEAFF.